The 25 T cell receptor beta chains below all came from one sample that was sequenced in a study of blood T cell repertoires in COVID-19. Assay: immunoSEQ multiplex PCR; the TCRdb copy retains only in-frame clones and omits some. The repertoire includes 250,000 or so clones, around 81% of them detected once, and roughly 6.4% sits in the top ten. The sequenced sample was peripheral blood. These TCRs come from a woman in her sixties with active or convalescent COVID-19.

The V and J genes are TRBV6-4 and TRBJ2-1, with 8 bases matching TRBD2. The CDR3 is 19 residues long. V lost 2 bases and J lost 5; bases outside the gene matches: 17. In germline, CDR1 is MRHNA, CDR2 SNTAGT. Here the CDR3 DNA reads TGTGCCAGCAGTGACCTGGCGGAGGTGGCGGGGGGACATAACAATGAGCAGTTCTTC. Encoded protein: CASSDLAEVAGGHNNEQFF.

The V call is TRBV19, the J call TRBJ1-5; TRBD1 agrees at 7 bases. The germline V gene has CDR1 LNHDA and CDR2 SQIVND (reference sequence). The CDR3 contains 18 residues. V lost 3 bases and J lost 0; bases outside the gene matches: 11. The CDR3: CASSIQGVISGSNQPQHF. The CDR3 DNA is TGTGCCAGTAGTATTCAGGGGGTCATTAGCGGTAGCAATCAGCCCCAGCATTTT.

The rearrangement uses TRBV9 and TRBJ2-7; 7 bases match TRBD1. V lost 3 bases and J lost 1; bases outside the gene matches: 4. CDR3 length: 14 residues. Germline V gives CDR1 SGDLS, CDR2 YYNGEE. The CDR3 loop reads CASSGMDRSYEQYF. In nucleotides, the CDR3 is TGTGCCAGCAGCGGGATGGACAGGTCCTACGAGCAGTACTTC. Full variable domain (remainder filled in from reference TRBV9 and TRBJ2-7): DSGVTQTPKHLITATGQRVTLRCSPRSGDLSVYWYQQSLDQGLQFLIQYYNGEERAKGNILERFSAQQFPDLHSELNLSSLELGDSALYFCASSGMDRSYEQYFGPGTRLTVT.

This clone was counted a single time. In DNA, the CDR3 is TGTGCCAGCAGAGAACTCGGGACAGGAAAAAACATTCAGTACTTC. Translation gives CASRELGTGKNIQYF. The chain employs TRBV5-8 and TRBJ2-4; 8 nucleotides line up with TRBD1. The junction had 8 bases not matched to a gene; V was cut back by 5 bases and J by 4 bases. Germline V gene data show CDR1 as SGHTS and CDR2 as YDEGEE. The CDR3 contains 15 residues.

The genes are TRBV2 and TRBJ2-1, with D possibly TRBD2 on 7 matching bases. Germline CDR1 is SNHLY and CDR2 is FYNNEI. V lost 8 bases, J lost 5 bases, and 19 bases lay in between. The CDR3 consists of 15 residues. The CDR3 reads CASDRPGGTDNEQFF. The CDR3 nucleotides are TGTGCCAGCGATCGCCCGGGGGGCACGGACAATGAGCAGTTCTTC.

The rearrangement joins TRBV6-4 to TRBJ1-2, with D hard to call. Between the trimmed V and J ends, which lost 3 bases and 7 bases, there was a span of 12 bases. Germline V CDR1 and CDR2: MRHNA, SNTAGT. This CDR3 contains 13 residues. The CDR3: CASSEFGSLGYTF. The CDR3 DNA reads TGTGCCAGCAGTGAATTCGGGAGTCTTGGCTACACCTTC.

As DNA, the CDR3 is TGTGCCAGTAGTAGAGGGTTCGGCCAGCCCCAGCATTTT. Amino acids: CASSRGFGQPQHF. The chain has TRBV19 and TRBJ1-5; D is uncertain. The ends were cut back, 4 bases at V and 7 bases at J, with 11 bases in the middle. Germline V gene lookup returns CDR1 LNHDA and CDR2 SQIVND (reference sequence). The CDR3 length is 13 residues.

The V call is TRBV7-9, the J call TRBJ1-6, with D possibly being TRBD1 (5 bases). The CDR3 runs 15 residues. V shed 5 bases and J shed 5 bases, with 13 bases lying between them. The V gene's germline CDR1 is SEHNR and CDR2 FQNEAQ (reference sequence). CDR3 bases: TGTGCCAGCAGCCACAGGACGGAACATAATTCACCCCTCCACTTT. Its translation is CASSHRTEHNSPLHF.

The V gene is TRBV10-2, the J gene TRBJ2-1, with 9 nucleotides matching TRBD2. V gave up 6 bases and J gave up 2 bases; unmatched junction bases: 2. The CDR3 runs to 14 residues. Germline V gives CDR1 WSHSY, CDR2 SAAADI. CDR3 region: CASSVAGAYNEQFF. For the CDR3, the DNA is TGCGCCAGCAGCGTAGCGGGAGCCTACAATGAGCAGTTCTTC.

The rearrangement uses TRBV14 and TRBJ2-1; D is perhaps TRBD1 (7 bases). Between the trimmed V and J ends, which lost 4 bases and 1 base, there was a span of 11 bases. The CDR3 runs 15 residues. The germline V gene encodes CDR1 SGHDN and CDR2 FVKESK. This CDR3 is CASSPTGRSYNEQFF. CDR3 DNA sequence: TGTGCCAGCAGCCCGACAGGGAGGTCCTACAATGAGCAGTTCTTC.

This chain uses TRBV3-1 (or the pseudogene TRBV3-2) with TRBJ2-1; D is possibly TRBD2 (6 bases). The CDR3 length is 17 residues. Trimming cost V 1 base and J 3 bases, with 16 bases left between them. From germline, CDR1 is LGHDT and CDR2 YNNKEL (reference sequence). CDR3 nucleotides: TGTGCCAGCAGCCAAGTCGCCGGAGGGCCCCTCTACAATGAGCAGTTCTTC. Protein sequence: CASSQVAGGPLYNEQFF.

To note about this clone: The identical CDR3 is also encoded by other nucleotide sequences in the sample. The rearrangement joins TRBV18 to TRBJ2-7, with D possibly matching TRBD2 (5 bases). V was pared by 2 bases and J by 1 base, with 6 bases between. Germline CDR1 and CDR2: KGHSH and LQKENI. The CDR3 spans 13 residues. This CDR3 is CASSPSGSYEQYV. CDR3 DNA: TGTGCCAGCTCACCAAGCGGATCCTACGAGCAGTACGTC.

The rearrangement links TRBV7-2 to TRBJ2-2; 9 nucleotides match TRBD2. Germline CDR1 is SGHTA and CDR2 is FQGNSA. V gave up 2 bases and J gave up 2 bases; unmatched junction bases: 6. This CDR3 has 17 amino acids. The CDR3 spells CASSLSSGGINTGELFF. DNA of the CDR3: TGTGCCAGCAGCTTATCCAGCGGGGGGATAAACACCGGGGAGCTGTTTTTT.

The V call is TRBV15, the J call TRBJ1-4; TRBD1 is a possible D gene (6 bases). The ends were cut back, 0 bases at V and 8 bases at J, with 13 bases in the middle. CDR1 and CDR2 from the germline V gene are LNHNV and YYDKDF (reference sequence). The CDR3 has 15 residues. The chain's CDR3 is CATSRDTRGGEKLFF. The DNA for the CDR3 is TGTGCCACCAGCAGAGATACCAGGGGTGGAGAAAAACTGTTTTTT.

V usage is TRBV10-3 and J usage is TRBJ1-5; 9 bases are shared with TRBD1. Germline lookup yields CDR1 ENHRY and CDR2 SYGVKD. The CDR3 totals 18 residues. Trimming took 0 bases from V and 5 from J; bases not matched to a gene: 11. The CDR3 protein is CAISESIQGAGKYQPQHF. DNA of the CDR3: TGTGCCATCAGTGAGTCGATACAGGGGGCGGGAAAGTATCAGCCCCAGCATTTT.

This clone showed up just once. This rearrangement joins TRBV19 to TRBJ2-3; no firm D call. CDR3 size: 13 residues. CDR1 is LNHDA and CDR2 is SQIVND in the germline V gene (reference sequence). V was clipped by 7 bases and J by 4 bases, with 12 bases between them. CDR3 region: CASKDFGPDTQYF. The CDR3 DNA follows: TGTGCCAGTAAAGACTTCGGTCCAGATACGCAGTATTTT. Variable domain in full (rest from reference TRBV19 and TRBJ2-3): DGGITQSPKYLFRKEGQNVTLSCEQNLNHDAMYWYRQDPGQGLRLIYYSQIVNDFQKGDIAEGYSVSREKKESFPLTVTSAQKNPTAFYLCASKDFGPDTQYFGPGTRLTVL.

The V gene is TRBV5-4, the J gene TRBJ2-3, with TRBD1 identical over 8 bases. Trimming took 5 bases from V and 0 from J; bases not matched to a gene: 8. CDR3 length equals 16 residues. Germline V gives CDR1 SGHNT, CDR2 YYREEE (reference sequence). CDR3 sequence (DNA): TGTGCCAGCAGGGACGGGGACAGGCCTAGCACAGATACGCAGTATTTT. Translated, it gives CASRDGDRPSTDTQYF.

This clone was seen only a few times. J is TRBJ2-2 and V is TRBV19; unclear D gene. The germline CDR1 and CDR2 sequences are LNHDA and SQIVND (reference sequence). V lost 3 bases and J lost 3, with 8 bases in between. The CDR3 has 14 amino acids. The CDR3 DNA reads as TGTGCCAGTAGTATGTCCAGGTACACCGGGGAGCTGTTTTTT. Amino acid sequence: CASSMSRYTGELFF.

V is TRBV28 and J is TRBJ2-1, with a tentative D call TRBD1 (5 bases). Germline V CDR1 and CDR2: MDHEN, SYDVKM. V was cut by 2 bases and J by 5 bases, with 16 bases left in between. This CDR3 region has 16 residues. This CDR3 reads CASSLMSAGYHNEQFF. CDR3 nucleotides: TGTGCCAGCAGTTTAATGTCGGCAGGGTACCACAATGAGCAGTTCTTC.

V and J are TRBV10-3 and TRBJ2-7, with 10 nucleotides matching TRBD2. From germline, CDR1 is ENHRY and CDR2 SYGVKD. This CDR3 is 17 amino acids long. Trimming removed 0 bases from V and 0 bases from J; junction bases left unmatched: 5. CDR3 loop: CAISESLAGASSYEQYV. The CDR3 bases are TGTGCCATCAGTGAGTCGCTAGCGGGGGCTAGCTCCTACGAGCAGTACGTC.

The CDR3 spells CASRPQENTEAFF. The CDR3 region has the DNA TGTGCCAGCAGGCCACAGGAGAACACTGAAGCTTTCTTT. The chain couples TRBV3-1 (or the pseudogene TRBV3-2) to TRBJ1-1; D might be TRBD1 (5 bases). Germline V lookup: CDR1 LGHDT, CDR2 YNNKEL (reference sequence). This CDR3 comprises 13 residues. Trimming pared 6 bases from V and 1 base from J, leaving 9 bases between.

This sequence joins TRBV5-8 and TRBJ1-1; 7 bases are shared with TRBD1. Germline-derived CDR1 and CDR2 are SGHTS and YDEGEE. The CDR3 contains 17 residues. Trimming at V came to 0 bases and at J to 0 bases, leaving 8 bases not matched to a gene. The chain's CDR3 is CASSLVQGVSMNTEAFF. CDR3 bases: TGTGCCAGCAGCTTGGTTCAGGGGGTATCGATGAACACTGAAGCTTTCTTT.

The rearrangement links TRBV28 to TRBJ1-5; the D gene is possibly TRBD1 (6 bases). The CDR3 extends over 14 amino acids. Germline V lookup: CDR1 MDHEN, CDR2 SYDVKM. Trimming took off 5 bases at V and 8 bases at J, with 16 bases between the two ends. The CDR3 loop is CASSPDRQIKPQHF. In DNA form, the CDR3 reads TGTGCCAGCAGTCCCGACAGGCAAATCAAGCCCCAGCATTTT.

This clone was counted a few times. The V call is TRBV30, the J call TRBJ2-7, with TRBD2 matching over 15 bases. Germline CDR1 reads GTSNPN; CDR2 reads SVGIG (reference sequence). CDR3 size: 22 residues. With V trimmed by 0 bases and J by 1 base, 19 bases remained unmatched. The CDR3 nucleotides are TGTGCCTGGAGTGTTGATTTTGGAACACCGGGACTAGCGGGAGGACGATCCTACGAGCAGTACTTC. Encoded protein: CAWSVDFGTPGLAGGRSYEQYF.

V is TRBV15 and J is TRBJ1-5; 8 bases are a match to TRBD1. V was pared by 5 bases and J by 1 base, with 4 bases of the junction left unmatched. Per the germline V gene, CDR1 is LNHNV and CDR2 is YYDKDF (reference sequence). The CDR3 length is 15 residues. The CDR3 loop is CATSGWTGSNQPQHF. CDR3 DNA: TGTGCCACCAGCGGCTGGACAGGGAGCAATCAGCCCCAGCATTTT.